This TCR beta chain was observed in a study of CD8 T cells in ankylosing spondylitis. Study observations and caveats: It appeared that ankylosing spondylitis blood was characterized by a TCR beta motif of fewer than 10 highly homologous variants. The clones that were linked to disease were reported to be significantly enriched in matched synovial fluid samples from ankylosing spondylitis patients. In the blood and synovial fluid of reactive arthritis, some motif variants had been previously reported.

This clonotype was seen ten or more times. What it recognizes is unknown. Quantitative 5'-RACE with molecular barcodes was used to make the TCR beta libraries. TCRdb called the 5' RACE reads again in MiXCR, with one record for every CDR3 protein. Of fewer than 250,000 distinct CDR3 sequences in the sample, around 24% were seen once. The CDR3 length is 15 residues. Trimming shortened V by 4 bases and J by 2 bases, and 15 bases separated the two germline ends. Germline V lookup: CDR1 SEHNR, CDR2 FQNEAQ (reference sequence). The chain recombines TRBV7-9 with TRBJ2-7; D is possibly TRBD2 (6 bases). This sequence originates from a male donor with ankylosing spondylitis or in good health (not recorded which). Sequencing used blood, either unsorted or a sorted T cell fraction (not recorded which). CDR3 region: CASSSGLFIPYEQYF. CDR3 DNA sequence: TGTGCCAGCAGCTCGGGACTTTTCATACCCTACGAGCAGTACTTC.